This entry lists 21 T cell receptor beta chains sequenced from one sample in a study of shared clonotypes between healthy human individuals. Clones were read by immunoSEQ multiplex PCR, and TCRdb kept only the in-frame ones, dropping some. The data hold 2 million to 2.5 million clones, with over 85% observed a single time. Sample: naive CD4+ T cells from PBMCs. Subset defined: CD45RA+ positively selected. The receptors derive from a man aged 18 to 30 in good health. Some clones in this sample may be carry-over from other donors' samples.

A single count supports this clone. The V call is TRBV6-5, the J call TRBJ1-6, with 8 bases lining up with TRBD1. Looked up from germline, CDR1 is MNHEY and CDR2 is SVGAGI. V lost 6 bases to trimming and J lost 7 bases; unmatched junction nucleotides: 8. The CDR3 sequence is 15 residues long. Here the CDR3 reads CASRTKTGGNSPLHF. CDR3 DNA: TGTGCCAGCAGAACTAAAACAGGGGGGAATTCACCCCTCCACTTT.

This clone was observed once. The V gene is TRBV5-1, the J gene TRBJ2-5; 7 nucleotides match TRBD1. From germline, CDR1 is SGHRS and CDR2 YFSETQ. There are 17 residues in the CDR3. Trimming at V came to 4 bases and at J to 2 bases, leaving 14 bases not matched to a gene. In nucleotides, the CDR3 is TGCGCCAGCAGCCACATTGCGAAGACGGGACAGCAAGAGACCCAGTACTTC. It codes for CASSHIAKTGQQETQYF.

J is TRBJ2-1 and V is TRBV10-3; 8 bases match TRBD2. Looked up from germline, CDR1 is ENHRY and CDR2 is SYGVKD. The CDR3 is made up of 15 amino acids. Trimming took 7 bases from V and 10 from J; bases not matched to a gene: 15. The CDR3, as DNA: TGTGCCATCACCGGGACTAGTAGGGGAGAGGGGGAGCAGTTCTTC. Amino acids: CAITGTSRGEGEQFF.

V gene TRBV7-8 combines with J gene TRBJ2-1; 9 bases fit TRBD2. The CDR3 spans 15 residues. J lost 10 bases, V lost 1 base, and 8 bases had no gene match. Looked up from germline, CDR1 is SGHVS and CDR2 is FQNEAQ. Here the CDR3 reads CASSLVGGRAREQFF. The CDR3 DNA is TGTGCCAGCAGCTTAGTGGGCGGGAGGGCCCGGGAGCAGTTCTTC.

CDR3 amino acids: CASSGGGRREQYF. DNA of the CDR3: TGTGCCAGCAGTGGGGGAGGGAGAAGGGAGCAGTACTTC. The chain couples TRBV6-1 to TRBJ2-7; 7 nucleotides agree with TRBD2. The V gene end was trimmed by 4 bases and the J gene end by 7 bases; junction bases not matched to a gene: 7. This CDR3 has 13 amino acids. The germline gives CDR1 MNHNS, CDR2 SASEGT.

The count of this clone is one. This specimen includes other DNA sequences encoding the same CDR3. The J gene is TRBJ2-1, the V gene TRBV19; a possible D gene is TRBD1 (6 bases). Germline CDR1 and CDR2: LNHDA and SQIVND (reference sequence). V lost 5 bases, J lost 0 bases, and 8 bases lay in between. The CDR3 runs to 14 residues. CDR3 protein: CASSRRGSYNEQFF. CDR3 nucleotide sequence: TGTGCCAGTAGTCGCAGGGGCTCCTACAATGAGCAGTTCTTC.

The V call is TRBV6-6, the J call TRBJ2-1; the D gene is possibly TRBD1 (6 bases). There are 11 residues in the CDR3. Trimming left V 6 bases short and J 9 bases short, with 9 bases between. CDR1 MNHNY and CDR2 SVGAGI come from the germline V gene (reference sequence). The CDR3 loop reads CASRQQGEQFF. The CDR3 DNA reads TGTGCCAGCAGGCAACAGGGTGAGCAGTTCTTC.

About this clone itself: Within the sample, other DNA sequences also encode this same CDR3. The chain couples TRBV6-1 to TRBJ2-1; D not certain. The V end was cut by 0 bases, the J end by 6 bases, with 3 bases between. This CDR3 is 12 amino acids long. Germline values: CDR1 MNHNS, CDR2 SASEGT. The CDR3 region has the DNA TGTGCCAGCAGTGAAGCCGGCAATGAGCAGTTCTTC. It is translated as CASSEAGNEQFF.

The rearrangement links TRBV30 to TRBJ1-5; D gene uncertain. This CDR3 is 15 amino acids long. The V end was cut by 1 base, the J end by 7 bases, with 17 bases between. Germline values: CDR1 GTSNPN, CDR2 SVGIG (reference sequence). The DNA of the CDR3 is TGTGCCTGGAGTGGGATCCGGGCCAGAGGCCAGCCCCAGCATTTT. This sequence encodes CAWSGIRARGQPQHF.

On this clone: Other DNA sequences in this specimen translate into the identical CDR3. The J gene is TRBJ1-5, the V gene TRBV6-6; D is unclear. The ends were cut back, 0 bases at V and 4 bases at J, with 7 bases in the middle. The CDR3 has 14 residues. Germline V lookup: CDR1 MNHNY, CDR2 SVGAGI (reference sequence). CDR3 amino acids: CASSYSGGNQPQHF. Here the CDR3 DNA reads TGTGCCAGCAGTTACTCCGGTGGTAATCAGCCCCAGCATTTT.

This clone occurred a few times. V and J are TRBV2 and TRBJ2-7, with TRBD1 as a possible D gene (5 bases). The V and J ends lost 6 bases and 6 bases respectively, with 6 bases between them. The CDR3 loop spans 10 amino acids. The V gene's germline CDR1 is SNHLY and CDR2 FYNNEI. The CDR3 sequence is CASRGPEQYF. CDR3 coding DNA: TGTGCCAGCAGGGGGCCCGAGCAGTACTTC.

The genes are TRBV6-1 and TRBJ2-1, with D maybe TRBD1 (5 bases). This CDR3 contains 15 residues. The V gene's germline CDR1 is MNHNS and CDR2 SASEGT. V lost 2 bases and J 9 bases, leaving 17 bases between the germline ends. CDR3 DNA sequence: TGTGCCAGCAGTGAAATGCCGCAGGGTAGAGGTGAGCAGTTCTTC. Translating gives CASSEMPQGRGEQFF.

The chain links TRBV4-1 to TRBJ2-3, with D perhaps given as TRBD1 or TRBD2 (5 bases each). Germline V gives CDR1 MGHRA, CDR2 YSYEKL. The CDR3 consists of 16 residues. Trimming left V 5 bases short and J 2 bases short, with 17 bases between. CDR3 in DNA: TGCGCCAGCAGCTTACCGGGACGGAAAGTCACAGATACGCAGTATTTT. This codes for CASSLPGRKVTDTQYF.

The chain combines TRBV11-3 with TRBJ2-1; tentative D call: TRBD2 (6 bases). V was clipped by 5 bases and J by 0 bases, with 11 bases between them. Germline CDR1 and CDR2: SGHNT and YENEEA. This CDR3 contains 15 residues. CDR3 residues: CASSLSGSSYNEQFF. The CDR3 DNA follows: TGTGCCAGCAGCCTTAGCGGTAGCTCCTACAATGAGCAGTTCTTC.

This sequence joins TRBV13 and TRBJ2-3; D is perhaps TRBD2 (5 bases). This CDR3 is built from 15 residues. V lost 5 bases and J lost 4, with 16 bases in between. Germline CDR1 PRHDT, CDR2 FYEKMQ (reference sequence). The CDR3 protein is CASSPRTPSPDTQYF. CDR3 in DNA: TGTGCCAGCAGCCCCCGGACTCCATCCCCAGATACGCAGTATTTT.

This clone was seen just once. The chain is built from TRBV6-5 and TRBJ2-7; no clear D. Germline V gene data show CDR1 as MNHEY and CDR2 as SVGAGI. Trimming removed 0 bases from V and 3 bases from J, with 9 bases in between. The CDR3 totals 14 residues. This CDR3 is CASSYSRQYYEQYF. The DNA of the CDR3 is TGTGCCAGCAGTTACTCTCGCCAGTACTACGAGCAGTACTTC.

DNA of the CDR3: TGCGCCAGCAGCACAGGGAGGGGGGATCAGCCCCAGCATTTT. Translated: CASSTGRGDQPQHF. This sequence joins TRBV5-1 and TRBJ1-5, with D tentatively TRBD1 (6 bases). The V end was cut by 4 bases, the J end by 5 bases, with 13 bases between. Looked up from germline, CDR1 is SGHRS and CDR2 is YFSETQ. CDR3 length: 14 residues.

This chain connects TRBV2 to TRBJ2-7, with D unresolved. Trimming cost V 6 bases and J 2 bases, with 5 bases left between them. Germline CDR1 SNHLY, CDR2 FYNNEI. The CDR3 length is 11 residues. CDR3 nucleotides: TGTGCCAGCAGCTGGGCCTACGAGCAGTACTTC. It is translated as CASSWAYEQYF.

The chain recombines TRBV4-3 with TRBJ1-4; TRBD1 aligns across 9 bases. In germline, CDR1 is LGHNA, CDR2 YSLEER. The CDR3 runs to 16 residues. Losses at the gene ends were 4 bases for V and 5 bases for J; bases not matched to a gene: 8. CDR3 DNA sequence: TGCGCCAGCAGCCGAAGATCCGGGACAGGGAATGAAAAACTGTTTTTT. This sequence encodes CASSRRSGTGNEKLFF.

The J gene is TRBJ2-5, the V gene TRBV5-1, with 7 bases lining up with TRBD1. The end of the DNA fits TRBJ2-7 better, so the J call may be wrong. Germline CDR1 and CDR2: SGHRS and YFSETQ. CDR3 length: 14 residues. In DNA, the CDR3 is TGCGCCAGCAGCTTGGGACAGGGTCCCAACGAGCAGTACTTC. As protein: CASSLGQGPNEQYF.

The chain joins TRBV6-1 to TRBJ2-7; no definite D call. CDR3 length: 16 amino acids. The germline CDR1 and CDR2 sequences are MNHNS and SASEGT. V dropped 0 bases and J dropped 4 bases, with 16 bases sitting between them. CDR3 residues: CASSEAHGSSFYEQYF. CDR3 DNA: TGTGCCAGCAGTGAAGCGCATGGCAGCAGCTTTTACGAGCAGTACTTC.